Presented here are 14 T cell receptor beta chains from one specimen sequenced in a study of cytomegalovirus exposure and HLA in healthy donors. The PCR had 60 Vbeta and 13 Jbeta primers. The data were produced by immunoSEQ multiplex PCR, yet TCRdb's version contains in-frame clones alone and is incomplete. The sample gives some 170,000 clones, roughly four fifths of which show up once; about 4% is in the top ten. The sample comprised PBMCs. The receptors stem from a man aged 50 to 59 in good health and CMV-seropositive.

This sequence joins TRBV10-2 and TRBJ2-2; D might be TRBD2 (6 bases). The CDR3 has 13 amino acids. The V and J ends lost 7 bases and 4 bases respectively, with 10 bases between them. Germline-derived CDR1 and CDR2 are WSHSY and SAAADI. The CDR3 DNA reads as TGCGCCAGCACACGGGGGAGCACCGGGGAGCTGTTTTTT. This codes for CASTRGSTGELFF.

This clone was recorded once. The chain carries TRBV7-2 and TRBJ2-7; 11 nucleotides line up with TRBD2. The CDR3 consists of 16 residues. The germline gives CDR1 SGHTA, CDR2 FQGNSA. The V and J ends lost 3 bases and 1 base, in that order; junction bases with no gene match: 5. In DNA, the CDR3 is TGTGCCAGCAGCTTTCCGACTAGCGGGGTGTCCTACGAGCAGTACTTC. It specifies CASSFPTSGVSYEQYF.

The chain combines TRBV28 with TRBJ2-3; a possible D gene is TRBD2 (6 bases). V was clipped by 1 base and J by 3 bases, with 11 bases between them. Germline CDR1 MDHEN, CDR2 SYDVKM. This CDR3 is 15 amino acids long. CDR3 sequence reads: CASSLYGRGTDTQYF. CDR3 nucleotide sequence: TGTGCCAGCAGTTTATACGGGAGAGGGACAGATACGCAGTATTTT.

The chain carries TRBV18 and TRBJ1-1; D is unclear. The CDR3 contains 14 residues. CDR1 and CDR2 from the germline V gene are KGHSH and LQKENI. The V and J ends lost 1 base and 1 base respectively, with 7 bases between them. CDR3 region: CASSPQVGNTEAFF. The CDR3 DNA sequence: TGTGCCAGCTCACCACAAGTCGGGAACACTGAAGCTTTCTTT.

This rearrangement joins TRBV7-6 to TRBJ2-2; 8 bases align to TRBD1. CDR3 size: 13 residues. The germline gives CDR1 SGHVS, CDR2 FNYEAQ. Unmatched junction bases numbered 4, after V lost 11 bases and J lost 2 bases. DNA of the CDR3: TGTGCCGCCGACAGGGGAAACACCGGGGAGCTGTTTTTT. Amino acids: CAADRGNTGELFF.

The CDR3 DNA sequence: TGTGCCAGCAGCCCTAGCGGGGGGCGTTACGAGCAGTACTTC. It specifies CASSPSGGRYEQYF. The chain employs TRBV5-6 and TRBJ2-7, with 11 bases aligning to TRBD2. Losses at the gene ends were 4 bases for V and 4 bases for J; bases not matched to a gene: 4. The CDR3 consists of 14 residues. CDR1 SGHDT and CDR2 YYEEEE come from the germline V gene.

This CDR3 is CAISPGLGYEQYF. CDR3 nucleotides: TGTGCCATCAGCCCGGGACTAGGGTACGAGCAGTACTTC. J is TRBJ2-5 and V is TRBV10-3, with 8 nucleotides matching TRBD2. With the DNA end fitting TRBJ2-7 better, the J assignment may be wrong. There are 13 residues in the CDR3. Germline-derived CDR1 and CDR2 are ENHRY and SYGVKD.

This clone was seen a few times. The rearrangement joins TRBV4-1 to TRBJ2-7, with 9 bases matching TRBD2. CDR3 length equals 14 residues. J was trimmed by 5 bases and V by 4 bases; bases with no gene match: 6. Germline assignment: CDR1 MGHRA and CDR2 YSYEKL. CDR3 amino acids: CASSRGLARNEQYF. CDR3 in DNA: TGCGCCAGCAGCCGAGGACTAGCGAGAAACGAGCAGTACTTC.

This CDR3 reads CASSGTERYNSPLHF. DNA of the CDR3: TGCGCCAGCAGCGGCACCGAGAGGTATAATTCACCCCTCCACTTT. The chain joins TRBV5-1 to TRBJ1-6; D is uncertain. Germline V CDR1 and CDR2: SGHRS, YFSETQ. The CDR3 has 15 residues. V was clipped by 4 bases and J by 4 bases, with 12 bases between them.

Points on this clone: One junction end disagrees with the germline gene, perhaps due to a read error. The rearrangement uses TRBV11-2 and TRBJ1-1; TRBD1 matches at 7 bases. Germline V gene lookup returns CDR1 SGHAT and CDR2 FQNNGV. This CDR3 is built from 11 residues. The CDR3 spells CASSSGTVASF. CDR3 sequence (DNA): TGTGCCAGCAGCTCTGGGACAGTAGCTTCCTTT.

V gene TRBV6-1 combines with J gene TRBJ1-5; D not certain. Trimming took 6 bases from V and 0 from J, leaving 12 bases between them. The CDR3 length is 15 residues. Germline V gene data show CDR1 as MNHNS and CDR2 as SASEGT. CDR3 nucleotide sequence: TGTGCCAGCAGAACAGCCTCCTATAGCAATCAGCCCCAGCATTTT. Protein sequence: CASRTASYSNQPQHF.

The rearrangement links TRBV5-6 to TRBJ1-1; TRBD1 is a possible D gene (6 bases). The CDR3 contains 15 residues. V dropped 3 bases and J dropped 0 bases, with 12 bases sitting between them. Germline CDR1 SGHDT, CDR2 YYEEEE. The CDR3 spells CASSYADSMNTEAFF. CDR3 in DNA: TGTGCCAGCAGCTACGCGGACAGCATGAACACTGAAGCTTTCTTT.

V usage is TRBV9 and J usage is TRBJ1-2; D is possibly TRBD1 (6 bases). Germline values: CDR1 SGDLS, CDR2 YYNGEE. The CDR3 runs to 15 residues. Trimming pared 4 bases from V and 7 bases from J, leaving 20 bases between. DNA of the CDR3: TGTGCCAGCAGCAACGGACAGTGGTCCCCCTCTGGCTACACCTTC. Its protein product is CASSNGQWSPSGYTF.

The J gene is TRBJ2-7, the V gene TRBV5-8; D unclear. The CDR3 covers 11 residues. Trimming removed 3 bases from V and 2 bases from J, with 3 bases in between. Per germline, CDR1 SGHTS and CDR2 YDEGEE. For the CDR3, the DNA is TGTGCCAGCAGCTCTCCCTACGAGCAGTACTTC. It yields the protein CASSSPYEQYF.